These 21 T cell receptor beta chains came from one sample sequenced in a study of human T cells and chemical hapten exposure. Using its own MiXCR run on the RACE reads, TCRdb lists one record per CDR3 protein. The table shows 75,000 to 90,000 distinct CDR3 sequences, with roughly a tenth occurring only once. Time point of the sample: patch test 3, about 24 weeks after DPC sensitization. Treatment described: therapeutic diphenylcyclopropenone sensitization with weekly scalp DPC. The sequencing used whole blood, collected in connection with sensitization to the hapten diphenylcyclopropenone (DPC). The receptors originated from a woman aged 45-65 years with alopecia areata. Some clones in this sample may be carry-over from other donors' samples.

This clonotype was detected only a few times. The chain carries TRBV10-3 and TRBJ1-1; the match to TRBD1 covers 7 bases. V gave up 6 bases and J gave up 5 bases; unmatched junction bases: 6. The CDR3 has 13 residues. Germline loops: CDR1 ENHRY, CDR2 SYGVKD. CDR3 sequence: CAISQTGTTEAFF. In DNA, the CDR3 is TGTGCCATCAGCCAGACAGGGACAACTGAAGCTTTCTTT.

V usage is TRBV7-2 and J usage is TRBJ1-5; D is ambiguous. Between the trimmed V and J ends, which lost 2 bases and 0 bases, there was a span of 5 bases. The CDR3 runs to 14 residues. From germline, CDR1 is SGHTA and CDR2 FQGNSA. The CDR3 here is CASSLTHSNQPQHF. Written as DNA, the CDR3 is TGTGCCAGCAGCTTAACCCATAGCAATCAGCCCCAGCATTTT.

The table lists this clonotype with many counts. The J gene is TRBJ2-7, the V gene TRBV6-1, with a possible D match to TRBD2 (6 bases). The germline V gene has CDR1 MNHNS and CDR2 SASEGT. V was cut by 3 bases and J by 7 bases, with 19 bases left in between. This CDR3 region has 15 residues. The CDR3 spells CASSDSSGSPWEQYF. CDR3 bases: TGTGCCAGCAGTGACTCGAGCGGGTCCCCCTGGGAGCAGTACTTC.

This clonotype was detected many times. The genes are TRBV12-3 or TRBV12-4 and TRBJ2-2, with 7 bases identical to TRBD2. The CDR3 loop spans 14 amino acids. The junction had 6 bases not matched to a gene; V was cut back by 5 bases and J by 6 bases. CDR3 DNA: TGTGCCAGCAGTCCCGGACTAGGGCCCGGGGAGCTGTTTTTT. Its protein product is CASSPGLGPGELFF.

The chain's CDR3 is CASSQTVNTGELFF. CDR3 nucleotide sequence: TGTGCCAGCAGCCAGACGGTGAACACCGGGGAGCTGTTTTTT. This chain uses TRBV2 with TRBJ2-2, with unresolved D. V was pared by 6 bases and J by 1 base, with 9 bases between. The CDR3 consists of 14 residues. Germline V gene data show CDR1 as SNHLY and CDR2 as FYNNEI.

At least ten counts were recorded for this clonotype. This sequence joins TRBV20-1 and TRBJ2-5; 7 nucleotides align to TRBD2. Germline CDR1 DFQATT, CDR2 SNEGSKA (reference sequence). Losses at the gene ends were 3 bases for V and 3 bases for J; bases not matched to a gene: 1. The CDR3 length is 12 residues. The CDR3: CSASRGEETQYF. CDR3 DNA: TGCAGTGCTAGTCGGGGGGAAGAGACCCAGTACTTC.

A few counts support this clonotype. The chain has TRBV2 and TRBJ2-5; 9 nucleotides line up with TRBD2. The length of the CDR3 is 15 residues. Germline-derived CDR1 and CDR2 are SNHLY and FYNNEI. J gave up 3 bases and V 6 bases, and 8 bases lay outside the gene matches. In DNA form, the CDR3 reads TGTGCCAGCAGGCCCCTAGCGGGATTAGAAGAGACCCAGTACTTC. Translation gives CASRPLAGLEETQYF.

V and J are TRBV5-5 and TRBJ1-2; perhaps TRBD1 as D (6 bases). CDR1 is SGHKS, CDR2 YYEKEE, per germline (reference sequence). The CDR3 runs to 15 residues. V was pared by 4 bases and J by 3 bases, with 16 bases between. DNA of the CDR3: TGTGCCAGCAGCCGGGGAGGGTCAGGGGACTATGGCTACACCTTC. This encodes CASSRGGSGDYGYTF.

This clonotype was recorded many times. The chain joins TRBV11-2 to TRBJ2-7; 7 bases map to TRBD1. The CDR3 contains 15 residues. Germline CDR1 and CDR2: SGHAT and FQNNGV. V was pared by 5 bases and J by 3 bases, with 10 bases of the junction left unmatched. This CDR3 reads CASSHRDSPVYEQYF. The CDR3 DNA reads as TGTGCCAGCAGCCACCGGGACAGCCCCGTCTACGAGCAGTACTTC.

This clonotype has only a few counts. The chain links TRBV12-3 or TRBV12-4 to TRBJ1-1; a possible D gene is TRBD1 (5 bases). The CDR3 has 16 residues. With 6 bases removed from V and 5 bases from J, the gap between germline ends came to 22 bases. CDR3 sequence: CASSRRSGAGGTEAFF. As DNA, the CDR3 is TGTGCCAGCAGCCGAAGATCGGGCGCGGGGGGAACTGAAGCTTTCTTT.

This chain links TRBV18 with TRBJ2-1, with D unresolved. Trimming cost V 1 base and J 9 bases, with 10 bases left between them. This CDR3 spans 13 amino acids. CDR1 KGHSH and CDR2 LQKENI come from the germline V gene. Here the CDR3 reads CASSPLKGGEQFF. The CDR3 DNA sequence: TGTGCCAGCTCACCACTCAAGGGCGGTGAGCAGTTCTTC.

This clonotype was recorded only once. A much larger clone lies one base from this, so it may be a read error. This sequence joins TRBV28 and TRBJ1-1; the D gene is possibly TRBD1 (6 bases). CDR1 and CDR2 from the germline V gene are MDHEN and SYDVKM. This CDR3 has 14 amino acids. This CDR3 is CASGFHRANTEAFF. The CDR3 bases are TGTGCCAGCGGTTTTCACAGGGCGAACACTGAAGCTTTCTTT. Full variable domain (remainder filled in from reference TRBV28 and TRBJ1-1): DVKVTQSSRYLVKRTGEKVFLECVQDMDHENMFWYRQDPGLGLRLIYFSYDVKMKEKGDIPEGYSVSREKKERFSLILESASTNQTSMYLCASGFHRANTEAFFGQGTRLTVV.

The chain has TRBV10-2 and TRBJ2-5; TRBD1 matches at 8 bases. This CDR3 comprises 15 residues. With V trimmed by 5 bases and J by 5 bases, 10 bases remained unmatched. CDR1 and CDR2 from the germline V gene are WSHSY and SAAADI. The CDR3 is CASSLRTGLGETQYF. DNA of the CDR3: TGCGCCAGCAGTCTTAGGACAGGGCTGGGGGAGACCCAGTACTTC.

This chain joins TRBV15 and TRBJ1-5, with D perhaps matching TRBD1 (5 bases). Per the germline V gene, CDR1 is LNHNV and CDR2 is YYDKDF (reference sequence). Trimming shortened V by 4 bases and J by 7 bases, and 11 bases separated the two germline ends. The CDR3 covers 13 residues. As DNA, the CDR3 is TGTGCCACCAGCAAAACGGGGGTACAGCCCCAGCATTTT. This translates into CATSKTGVQPQHF.

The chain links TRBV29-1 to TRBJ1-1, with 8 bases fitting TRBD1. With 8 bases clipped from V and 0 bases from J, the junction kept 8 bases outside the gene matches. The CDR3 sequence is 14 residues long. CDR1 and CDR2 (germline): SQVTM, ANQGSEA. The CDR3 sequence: CSSRTGKMNTEAFF. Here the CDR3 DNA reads TGCAGCTCCCGGACAGGGAAGATGAACACTGAAGCTTTCTTT.

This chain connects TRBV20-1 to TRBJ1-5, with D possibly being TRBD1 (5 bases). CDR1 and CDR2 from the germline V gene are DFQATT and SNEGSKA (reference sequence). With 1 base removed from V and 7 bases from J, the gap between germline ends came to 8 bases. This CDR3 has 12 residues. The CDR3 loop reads CSARGGVQPQHF. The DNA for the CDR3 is TGCAGTGCTAGAGGAGGGGTCCAGCCCCAGCATTTT.

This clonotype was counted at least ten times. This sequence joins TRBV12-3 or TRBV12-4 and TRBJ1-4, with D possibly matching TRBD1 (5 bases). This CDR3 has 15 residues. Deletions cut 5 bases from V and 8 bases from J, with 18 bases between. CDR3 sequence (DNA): TGTGCCAGCAGTGGGTCGGGACCCAATTTCGAAAAACTGTTTTTT. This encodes CASSGSGPNFEKLFF.

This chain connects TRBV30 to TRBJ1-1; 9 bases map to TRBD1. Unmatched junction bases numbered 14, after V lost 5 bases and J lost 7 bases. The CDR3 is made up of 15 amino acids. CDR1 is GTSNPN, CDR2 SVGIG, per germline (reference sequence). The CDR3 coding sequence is TGTGCCTGGCGTGCTACAGGGGGCGAGGGAGTTGAAGCTTTCTTT. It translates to CAWRATGGEGVEAFF.

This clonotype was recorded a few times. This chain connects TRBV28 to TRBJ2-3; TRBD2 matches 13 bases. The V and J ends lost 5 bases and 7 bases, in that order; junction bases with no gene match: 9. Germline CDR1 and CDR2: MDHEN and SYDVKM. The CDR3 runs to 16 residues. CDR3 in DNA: TGTGCCAGCAGTCCGGGACTAGCGGGGACCAGGCATACGCAGTATTTT. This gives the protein CASSPGLAGTRHTQYF.

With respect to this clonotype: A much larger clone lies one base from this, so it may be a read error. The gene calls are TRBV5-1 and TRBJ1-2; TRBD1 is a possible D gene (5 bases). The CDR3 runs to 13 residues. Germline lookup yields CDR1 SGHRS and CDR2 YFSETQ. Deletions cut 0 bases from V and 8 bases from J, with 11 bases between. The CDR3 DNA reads TGCGCCAGCAGCTTGGAGGGGCGAAGGGGCTACACCTTC. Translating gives CASSLEGRRGYTF.

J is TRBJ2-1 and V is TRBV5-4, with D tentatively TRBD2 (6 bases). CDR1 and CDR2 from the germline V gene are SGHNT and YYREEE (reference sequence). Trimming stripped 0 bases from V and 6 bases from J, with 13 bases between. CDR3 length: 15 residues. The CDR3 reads CASSLGLARSNEQFF. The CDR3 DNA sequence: TGTGCCAGCAGCTTGGGGCTAGCGAGAAGCAATGAGCAGTTCTTC.